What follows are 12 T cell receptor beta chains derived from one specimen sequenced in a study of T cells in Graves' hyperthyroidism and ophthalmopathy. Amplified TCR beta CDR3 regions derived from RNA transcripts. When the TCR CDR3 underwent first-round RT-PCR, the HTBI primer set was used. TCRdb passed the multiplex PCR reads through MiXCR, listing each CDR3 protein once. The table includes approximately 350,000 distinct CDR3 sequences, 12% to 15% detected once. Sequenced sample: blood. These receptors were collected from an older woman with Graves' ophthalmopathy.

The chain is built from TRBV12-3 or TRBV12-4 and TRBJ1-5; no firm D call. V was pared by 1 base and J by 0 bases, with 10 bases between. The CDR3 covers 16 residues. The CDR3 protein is CASSLGVGDSNQPQHF. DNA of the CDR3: TGTGCCAGCAGTTTAGGGGTTGGGGATAGCAATCAGCCCCAGCATTTT.

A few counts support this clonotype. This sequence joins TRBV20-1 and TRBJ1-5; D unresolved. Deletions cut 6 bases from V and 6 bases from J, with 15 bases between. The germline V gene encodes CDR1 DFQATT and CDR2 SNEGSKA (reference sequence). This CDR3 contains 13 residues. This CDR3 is CSAKTGVTQPQHF. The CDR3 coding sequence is TGCAGTGCAAAAACGGGTGTTACTCAGCCCCAGCATTTT.

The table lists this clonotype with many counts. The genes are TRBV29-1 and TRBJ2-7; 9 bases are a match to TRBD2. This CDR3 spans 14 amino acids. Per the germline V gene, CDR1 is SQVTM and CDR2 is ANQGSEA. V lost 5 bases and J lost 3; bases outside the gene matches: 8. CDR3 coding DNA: TGCAGCGTTCAAGGGACTAGCAAAAACTACGAGCAGTACTTC. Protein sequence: CSVQGTSKNYEQYF.

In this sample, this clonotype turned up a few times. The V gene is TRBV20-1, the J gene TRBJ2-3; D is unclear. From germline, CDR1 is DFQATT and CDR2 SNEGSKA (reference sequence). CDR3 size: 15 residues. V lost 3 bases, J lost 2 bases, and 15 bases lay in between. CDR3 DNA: TGCAGTGCTAGGGGCGTTTGGCCCAACACAGATACGCAGTATTTT. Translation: CSARGVWPNTDTQYF.

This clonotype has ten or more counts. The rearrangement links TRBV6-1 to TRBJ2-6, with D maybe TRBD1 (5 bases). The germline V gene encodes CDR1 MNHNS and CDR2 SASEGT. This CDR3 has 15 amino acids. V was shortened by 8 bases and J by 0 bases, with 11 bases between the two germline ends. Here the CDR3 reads CASDTGTSGANVLTF. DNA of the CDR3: TGTGCCAGCGATACAGGAACCTCTGGGGCCAACGTCCTGACTTTC.

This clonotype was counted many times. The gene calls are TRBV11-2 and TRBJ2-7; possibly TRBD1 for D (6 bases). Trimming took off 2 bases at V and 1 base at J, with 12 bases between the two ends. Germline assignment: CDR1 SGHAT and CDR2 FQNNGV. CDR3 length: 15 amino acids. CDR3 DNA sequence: TGTGCCAGCAGCTTAAGCAGGGGATTTTCCTACGAGCAGTACTTC. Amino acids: CASSLSRGFSYEQYF.

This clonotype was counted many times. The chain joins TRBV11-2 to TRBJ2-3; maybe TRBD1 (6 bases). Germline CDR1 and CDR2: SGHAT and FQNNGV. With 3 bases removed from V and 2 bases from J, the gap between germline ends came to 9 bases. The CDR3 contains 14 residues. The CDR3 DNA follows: TGTGCCAGCAGCTTGGACAGATTCACAGATACGCAGTATTTT. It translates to CASSLDRFTDTQYF.

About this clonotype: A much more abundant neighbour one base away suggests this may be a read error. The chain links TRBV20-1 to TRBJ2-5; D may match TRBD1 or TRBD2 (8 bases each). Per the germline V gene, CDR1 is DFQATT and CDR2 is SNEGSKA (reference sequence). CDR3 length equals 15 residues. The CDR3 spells CSAVAGQAYQEAQYF. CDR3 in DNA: TGCAGTGCCGTAGCGGGACAGGCGTACCAAGAGGCCCAGTACTTC.

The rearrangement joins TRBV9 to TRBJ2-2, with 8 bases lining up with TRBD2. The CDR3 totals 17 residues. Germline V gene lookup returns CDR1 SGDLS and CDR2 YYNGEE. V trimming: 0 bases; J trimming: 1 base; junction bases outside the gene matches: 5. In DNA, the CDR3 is TGTGCCAGCAGCGTAGCCCGGACTAGCCGGAACACCGGGGAGCTGTTTTTT. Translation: CASSVARTSRNTGELFF.

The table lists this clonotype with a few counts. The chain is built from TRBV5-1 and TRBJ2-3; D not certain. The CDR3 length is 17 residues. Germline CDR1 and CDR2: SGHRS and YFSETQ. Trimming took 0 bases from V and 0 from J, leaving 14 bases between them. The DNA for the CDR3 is TGCGCCAGCAGCTTGGGTTTCGCAGGAACTAGCACAGATACGCAGTATTTT. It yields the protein CASSLGFAGTSTDTQYF.

In DNA, the CDR3 is TGTGCCAGTAGTCCCAAAGGGACAGGGGACCCTGAAGCTTTCTTT. Residues: CASSPKGTGDPEAFF. V is TRBV19 and J is TRBJ1-1; 10 bases are shared with TRBD1. V lost 5 bases, J lost 6 bases, and 9 bases stayed unmatched. The CDR3 covers 15 residues. CDR1 LNHDA and CDR2 SQIVND come from the germline V gene (reference sequence).

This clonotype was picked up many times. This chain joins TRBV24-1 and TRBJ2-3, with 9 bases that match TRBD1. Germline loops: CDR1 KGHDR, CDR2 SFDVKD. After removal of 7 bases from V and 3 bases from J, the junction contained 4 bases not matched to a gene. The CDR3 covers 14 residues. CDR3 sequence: CATSGQGWTDTQYF. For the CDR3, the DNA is TGTGCCACCAGCGGACAGGGGTGGACAGATACGCAGTATTTT.